Listed below are T cell receptor beta chains from one sample, sequenced in a study of early T cells in non-severe SARS-CoV-2 infection. One entry per CDR3 protein results from TCRdb running MiXCR on the 5' RACE reads. In the table there are about 64,000 distinct CDR3 sequences, 20% to 25% of which are singletons. This material consisted of whole blood, taken at baseline. The origin of the receptors is an adult who was a healthcare worker with PCR-confirmed SARS-CoV-2 infection or an uninfected control (not recorded which). Each CDR3 is given with its conserved first and last residue. A D gene is named only where the DNA matches it firmly. Expanded clones are given a class, and other clones once, few, many or no size at all.

>NA|NA|TRBV2|TRBJ2-7
TGTGCCAGCAGCCTCGACGACAGGAGTGGCGAGCAGTACTTC
CASSLDDRSGEQYF
>NA|once|TRBV7-9|TRBJ1-4
TGTGCCAGCAGCTTATCACACCCAGGGTATGAAAAACTGTTTTTT
CASSLSHPGYEKLFF
>TRBD1|few|TRBV19|TRBJ2-2
TGTGCCAGTAGTACAGGGGGATTGAGGACCGGGGAGCTGTTTTTT
CASSTGGLRTGELFF
>NA|NA|TRBV30|TRBJ2-4
TGTGCCTTTCCTGATTCCTCCGTAGCCAAAAACATTCAGTACTTC
CAFPDSSVAKNIQYF
>NA|few|TRBV20-1|TRBJ2-6
TGCAGTGCGACCGGGCCCCAGGGGGCCAACGTCCTGACTTTC
CSATGPQGANVLTF
>TRBD1|few|TRBV10-3|TRBJ1-4
TGTGCCATCGGACCGGGACAGGGGAATGAAAAACTGTTTTTT
CAIGPGQGNEKLFF
>NA|few|TRBV4-1|TRBJ1-4
TGCGCCAGCAGCCAAGATCCAACTGGGGGTAATGGAAAACTGTTTTTT
CASSQDPTGGNGKLFF
>NA|many|TRBV2|TRBJ2-1
TGTGCCAGCAGTGCGGAGTACGTCCAGAATGAGCAGTTCTTC
CASSAEYVQNEQFF
>NA|few|TRBV5-1|TRBJ2-5
TGCGCCAGCAGCTTGAGTAGCCGGGAGACCCAGTACTTC
CASSLSSRETQYF
>TRBD2|few|TRBV7-8|TRBJ2-1
TGTGCCAGCAGCTTCTCCCATGGTGCGGGGGAATACAATGAGCAGTTCTTC
CASSFSHGAGEYNEQFF
>NA|NA|TRBV7-9|TRBJ2-2
TGTGCCAGCACTATACTAGCCGCCGGGGAGCTGTTTTTT
CASTILAAGELFF
>NA|NA|TRBV12-3/TRBV12-4|TRBJ1-3
TGTGCCAGCAGTTTTGGGTTCTCTGGAAACACCATATATTTT
CASSFGFSGNTIYF
>NA|NA|TRBV3-1|TRBJ2-1
TGTGCCAGCAGCGCAATGACGACACCACGTGAGCAGTTCTTC
CASSAMTTPREQFF
>NA|few|TRBV14|TRBJ2-1
TGTGCCAGCAGCCCTCTTGGGGCACTGCAGTTCTTC
CASSPLGALQFF
>NA|NA|TRBV5-1|TRBJ2-5
TGCGCCAGCAGCTCTTTAGTTCGAACAGGAGAGACCCAGTACTTC
CASSSLVRTGETQYF
>TRBD2|few|TRBV25-1|TRBJ2-7
TGTGCCAGCAGTGAGGGGGGGACCGGTCCTTACGAGCAGTACTTC
CASSEGGTGPYEQYF
>NA|NA|TRBV7-3|TRBJ1-1
TGTGCCAGCAGTCGTGAAATGAACACTGAAGCTTTCTTT
CASSREMNTEAFF
>NA|few|TRBV27|TRBJ1-1
TGTGCCAGCAGTTTATGGCCGAACACTGAAGTTTTCTTT
CASSLWPNTEVFF
>TRBD1|NA|TRBV30|TRBJ1-1
TGTGCCTGGGGACAGGGCCCGCGCGCTTTCTTT
CAWGQGPRAFF
>NA|few|TRBV3-1|TRBJ1-5
TGTGCCAGCAGCCAGGGATCCGCGCAGCCCCAGCATTTT
CASSQGSAQPQHF
>NA|NA|TRBV25-1|TRBJ2-6
TGTGCCAGCAGTGGGCAGTTCGAGGGCAACGTCCTGACTTTC
CASSGQFEGNVLTF
>NA|NA|TRBV6-1|TRBJ2-7
TGTGCCAGCAGTTTATCCATCGGGACCACCGCCTACGAGCAGTACTTC
CASSLSIGTTAYEQYF